The entry below gives a single T cell receptor (beta chain) sequence along with its context. The junction departs from the called germline gene at one end, perhaps through a read error. These data originate in a study of CD8+ T cells in alopecia areata. Extracted RNA was reverse transcribed into cDNA, the sequencing template. TCRdb's copy holds only in-frame clones and misses some; the assay was immunoSEQ multiplex PCR. Of about 250,000 clones detected, roughly two thirds appear once; the ten largest clones hold 1% to 1.5%. Germline lookup yields CDR1 LGHNA and CDR2 YNFKEQ. This CDR3 is 16 amino acids long.

This receptor was obtained from a human donor with alopecia areata. This specimen was CD4+ T cells sorted from blood, taken at week 0. J is TRBJ1-2 and V is TRBV4-2; 9 bases fit TRBD1. In nucleotides, the CDR3 is TGTGCCAGCAGCGTAACAGGGGGCAACCAGGACAGGGAGTGGAGCTTC. This encodes CASSVTGGNQDREWSF.